This paragraph covers one T cell receptor beta chain sequence. In the source study's methods: Cell counts per sample came from amplifying reference gene primers. Clones were sequenced by immunoSEQ multiplex PCR, and TCRdb holds only the in-frame ones, with some missing. D and trimming come from the DNA, and the V and J calls and clone size come from that table. Found here are a few hundred thousand clones, 70% to 90% of them singletons; the top ten hold approximately 2%. The record originates from a study of blood T cell repertoires in COVID-19. Study at large: The United States, Italy and Spain provided the acute and convalescent COVID-19 samples. Sources were T cells, B-cell-depleted T cells, or PBMCs; the material itself was cDNA or gDNA.

Germline CDR1 and CDR2: MNHEY and SMNVEV (reference sequence). This CDR3 spans 14 amino acids. The J segment lost 2 bases and the V segment lost 3 bases, leaving 0 bases of the junction unmatched. The chain couples TRBV27 to TRBJ2-7; TRBD1 matches at 11 bases. This TCR derives from a man aged 25 to 45 with active or convalescent COVID-19. What was sequenced was peripheral blood. In DNA, the CDR3 is TGTGCCAGCAGTTTGGGACAGGGGGCCTACGAGCAGTACTTC. It codes for CASSLGQGAYEQYF.